What follows describes a single T cell receptor beta chain. Antigen: not known. This entry is derived from a study of graft-versus-host responses after intestinal transplantation. Germline lookup yields CDR1 SGHRS and CDR2 YFSETQ. With 3 bases removed from V and 4 bases from J, the gap between germline ends came to 7 bases. CDR3 length: 12 amino acids. Sequencing used immunoSEQ multiplex PCR; TCRdb keeps in-frame clones, though not all of them. The sample shows 75,000 to 95,000 clones, under 95% of them seen only once. The sample in question was unstimulated CD4+ T cells sorted from spleen or lymph node cells, obtained before transplant. This receptor was obtained from a human donor who was the organ donor for an intestinal transplant. The chain has TRBV5-1 and TRBJ2-5; D remains ambiguous. CDR3 sequence (DNA): TGCGCCAGCAGCTCAACATTAGAGACCCAGTACTTC. Amino acid sequence: CASSSTLETQYF.